The T cell receptor (beta chain) under discussion was sequenced for a study of T cell repertoires in cytomegalovirus infection. Study in general: A matching HLA type, together with CMV infection, was signaled by public TCR beta signatures. Points from the study as a whole: The ex vivo response was dominated by HLA-C-restricted CMV-specific TCR beta clonotypes. Carriers of CMV plus the relevant HLA were identified by cumulative public TCR beta family frequency.

TCRdb itself ran the reads through MiXCR, one entry per CDR3 protein. This table has about 76,000 distinct CDR3 sequences, about 4% appearing once. Germline CDR1 is MNHNS and CDR2 is SASEGT. CDR3 size: 12 residues. Trimming took 5 bases from V and 10 from J, leaving 15 bases between them. This clonotype was counted many times. What it recognizes is unknown. V usage is TRBV6-1 and J usage is TRBJ2-7; a possible D gene is TRBD2 (6 bases). Sequencing was carried out using PBMCs. This clonotype was sampled from a human donor in good health (CMV status not recorded). Some clones in this sample may be carry-over from other donors' samples. CDR3 sequence (DNA): TGTGCCAGCAGTCCCCTAGGGGAGGACCAGTACTTC. It specifies CASSPLGEDQYF.